The T cell receptor beta chain described here comes from a study of early T cells in non-severe SARS-CoV-2 infection. Across the whole study: Sequencing of bulk RNA from unsorted whole blood was done, without chain pairing.

This clonotype was seen repeatedly, ten times or more. Antigen: not known. Separate cDNA molecules each had unique molecular identifiers attached to them. TCRdb called the 5' RACE reads again in MiXCR, with one record for every CDR3 protein. Here the sample spans tens of thousands of distinct CDR3 sequences, 10% to 15% being singletons. The CDR3 has 13 residues. The germline gives CDR1 DFQATT, CDR2 SNEGSKA (reference sequence). With V trimmed by 2 bases and J by 6 bases, 3 bases remained unmatched. Study results and caveats: CD4 and private specificities were missed by VDJdb matching, which favored anti-spike CD8 responses.

The specimen sequenced was whole blood. V is TRBV20-1 and J is TRBJ2-7, with TRBD1 matching 11 bases. The TCR was taken from an adult who was a healthcare worker with PCR-confirmed SARS-CoV-2 infection or an uninfected control (not recorded which). CDR3 region: CSARTGTGGEQYF. CDR3 nucleotide sequence: TGCAGTGCTAGAACCGGGACAGGGGGCGAGCAGTACTTC.